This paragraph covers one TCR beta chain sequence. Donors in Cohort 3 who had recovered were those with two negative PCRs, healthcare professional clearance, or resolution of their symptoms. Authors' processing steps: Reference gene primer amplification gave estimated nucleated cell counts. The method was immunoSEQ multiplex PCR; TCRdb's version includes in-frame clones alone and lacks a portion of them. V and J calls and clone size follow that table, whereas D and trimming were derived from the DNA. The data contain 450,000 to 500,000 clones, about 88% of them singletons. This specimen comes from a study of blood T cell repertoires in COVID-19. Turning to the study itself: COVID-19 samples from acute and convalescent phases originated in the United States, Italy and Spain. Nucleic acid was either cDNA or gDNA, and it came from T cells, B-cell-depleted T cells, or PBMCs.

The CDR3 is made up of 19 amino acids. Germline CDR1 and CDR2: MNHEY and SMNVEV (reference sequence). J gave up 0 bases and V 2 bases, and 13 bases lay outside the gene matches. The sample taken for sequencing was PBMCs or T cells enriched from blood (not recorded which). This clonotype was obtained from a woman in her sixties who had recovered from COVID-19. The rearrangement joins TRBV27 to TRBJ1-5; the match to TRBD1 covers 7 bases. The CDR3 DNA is TGTGCCAGCAGTTTAGTATCCCGACAGGGCTTCTATAGCAATCAGCCCCAGCATTTT. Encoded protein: CASSLVSRQGFYSNQPQHF.